This is a list of T cell receptor beta chains from one sample in a study of OX40 agonist ivuxolimab in advanced cancers. TCRdb keeps only in-frame clones here, not all; method: immunoSEQ multiplex PCR. This table holds under 40,000 clones, 81% found once. The specimen was CD4+ or CD8+ T cells sorted from blood, collected in a trial of the OX40 agonist ivuxolimab. The receptors come from an adult with an advanced solid tumor such as melanoma, head and neck, liver or kidney cancer. Each CDR3 is given with its conserved first and last residue. Fields, in order: clone size, V gene, J gene, D gene, CDR3 protein, CDR3 DNA. The D gene is left open where the match is weak. Size is omitted from some rows. Given values are once, few, many or a class for expanded clones.

>once|TRBV27|TRBJ1-1|.
CASSSPGHMNTEAFF
TGTGCCAGCAGTTCCCCGGGACATATGAACACTGAAGCTTTCTTT
>.|TRBV5-5|TRBJ2-3|.
CASSLFNTDTQYF
TGTGCCAGCAGCTTGTTCAACACAGATACGCAGTATTTT
>.|TRBV5-1|TRBJ1-2|.
CASSSLGGASYGYTF
TGCGCCAGCAGCTCCCTAGGGGGGGCCAGTTATGGCTACACCTTC
>.|TRBV4-1|TRBJ2-4|.
CASSLQTGPPVNIQYF
TGCGCCAGCAGCCTCCAAACGGGACCGCCGGTAAACATTCAGTACTTC
>once|TRBV4-1|TRBJ1-5|.
CASSPRFEGNQPQHF
TGCGCCAGCAGCCCCAGGTTTGAGGGCAATCAGCCCCAGCATTTT
>.|TRBV9|TRBJ1-2|.
CASSVGRGNTNYGYTF
TGTGCCAGCAGCGTCGGGAGGGGGAACACTAACTATGGCTACACCTTC
>.|TRBV5-8|TRBJ1-2|.
CASSLKYGYTF
TGTGCCAGCAGCTTAAAGTATGGCTACACCTTC
>.|TRBV18|TRBJ1-2|.
CASSPRSEGGYTF
TGTGCCAGCTCACCCCGGTCAGAAGGCGGCTACACCTTC
>.|TRBV28|TRBJ1-5|.
CASSSPRRPREPQHF
TGTGCCAGCAGTTCCCCCCGACGGCCAAGGGAGCCCCAGCATTTT
>.|TRBV28|TRBJ1-1|.
CASRRGRLNTEAFF
TGTGCCAGCAGGAGGGGCAGGCTGAACACTGAAGCTTTCTTT
>.|TRBV28|TRBJ1-2|.
CASSLGTVRGYTF
TGTGCCAGCAGTTTAGGAACCGTTCGTGGCTACACCTTC
>.|TRBV7-2|TRBJ1-3|.
CASSYSTGINGNTIYF
TGTGCCAGCAGCTACAGCACAGGGATAAACGGAAACACCATATATTTT
>few|TRBV6-4|TRBJ2-6|.
CASRTDSGANVLTF
TGTGCCAGCAGGACAGACTCTGGGGCCAACGTCCTGACTTTC
>.|TRBV7-3|TRBJ2-1|.
CASSLTSSNNEQFF
TGTGCCAGCAGCTTAACGTCCAGTAACAATGAGCAGTTCTTC
>.|TRBV5-1|TRBJ2-6|.
CASSFGSGANVLTF
TGCGCCAGCAGCTTTGGCTCTGGGGCCAACGTCCTGACTTTC
>.|TRBV4-1|TRBJ2-1|.
CASSQTGTPSSYNEQFF
TGCGCCAGCAGCCAAACCGGGACGCCCAGCTCCTACAATGAGCAGTTCTTC
>.|TRBV28|TRBJ1-6|.
CASSFRSATPVSPLHF
TGTGCCAGCAGTTTTCGATCGGCCACGCCGGTATCACCCCTCCACTTT
>.|TRBV6-5|TRBJ2-7|TRBD1
CATLSGTGGTYEQYF
TGTGCCACCCTATCCGGGACAGGGGGTACTTACGAGCAGTACTTC
>.|TRBV15|TRBJ1-4|.
CATGVGGLANEKLFF
TGTGCCACCGGGGTGGGGGGCCTCGCTAATGAAAAACTGTTTTTT
>.|TRBV19|TRBJ2-7|.
CASSSPGRALYEQYF
TGTGCCAGTAGTAGCCCGGGGCGGGCCCTCTACGAGCAGTACTTC
>.|TRBV6-5|TRBJ2-4|.
CASRSGGVAKNIQYF
TGTGCCAGCAGGTCCGGGGGCGTAGCCAAAAACATTCAGTACTTC
>.|TRBV2|TRBJ1-2|TRBD1
CASSGGTGSVSGYTF
TGTGCCAGCAGTGGGGGGACAGGTAGTGTTAGTGGCTACACCTTC
>.|TRBV5-1|TRBJ2-3|TRBD1
CASSPGQGTDTQYF
TGCGCCAGCAGCCCCGGACAGGGAACAGATACGCAGTATTTT
>.|TRBV25-1|TRBJ1-1|.
CASSAHQGNTEAFF
TGTGCCAGCAGTGCTCACCAGGGGAACACTGAAGCTTTCTTT
>.|TRBV5-1|TRBJ2-1|TRBD2
CASNRLAATSYNEQFF
TGCGCCAGCAACAGGCTAGCGGCCACCTCCTACAATGAGCAGTTCTTC
>.|TRBV4-3|TRBJ1-1|.
CASSQGVEGEGAEAFF
TGCGCCAGCAGCCAAGGAGTCGAGGGAGAGGGGGCTGAAGCTTTCTTT
>.|TRBV5-4|TRBJ2-2|TRBD2
CACRKSGGSNTGELFF
TGTGCTTGCAGAAAGAGCGGCGGGAGTAACACCGGGGAGCTGTTTTTT
>.|TRBV4-2|TRBJ2-5|TRBD2
CASSQVLAGGETQYF
TGTGCCAGCAGCCAAGTCCTAGCGGGAGGTGAGACCCAGTACTTC
>.|TRBV11-2|TRBJ1-1|.
CASSLVFGITAEAFF
TGTGCCAGCAGCTTGGTTTTCGGTATTACTGCTGAAGCTTTCTTT
>.|TRBV4-2|TRBJ1-2|.
CASSQGSEANYGYTF
TGTGCCAGCAGCCAAGGGTCAGAAGCTAACTATGGCTACACCTTC
>few|TRBV4-1|TRBJ1-1|TRBD1
CASSQAGTGALNTEAFF
TGCGCCAGCAGCCAAGCCGGGACAGGGGCTTTGAACACTGAAGCTTTCTTT
>medium-sized|TRBV5-1|TRBJ1-1|.
CASSLVRGVDTEAFF
TGCGCCAGCAGCTTGGTTCGGGGGGTGGACACTGAAGCTTTCTTT